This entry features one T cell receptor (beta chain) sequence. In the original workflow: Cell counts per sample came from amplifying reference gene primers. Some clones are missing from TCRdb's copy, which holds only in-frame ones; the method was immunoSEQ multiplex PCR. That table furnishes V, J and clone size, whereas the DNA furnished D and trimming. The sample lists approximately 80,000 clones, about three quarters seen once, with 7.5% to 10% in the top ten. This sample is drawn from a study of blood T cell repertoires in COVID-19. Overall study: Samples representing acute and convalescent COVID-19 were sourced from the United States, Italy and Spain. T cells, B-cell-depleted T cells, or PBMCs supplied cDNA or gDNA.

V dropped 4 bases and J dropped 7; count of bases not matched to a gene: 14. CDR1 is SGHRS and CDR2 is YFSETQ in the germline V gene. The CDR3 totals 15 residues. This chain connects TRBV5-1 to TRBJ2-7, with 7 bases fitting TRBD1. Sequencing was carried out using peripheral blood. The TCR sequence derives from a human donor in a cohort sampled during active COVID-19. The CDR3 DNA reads TGCGCCAGCAGCGACCTGGTCGAGGGGGCGGCGGAGCAGTACTTC. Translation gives CASSDLVEGAAEQYF. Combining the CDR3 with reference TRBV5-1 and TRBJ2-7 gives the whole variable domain KAGVTQTPRYLIKTRGQQVTLSCSPISGHRSVSWYQQTPGQGLQFLFEYFSETQRNKGNFPGRFSGRQFSNSRSEMNVSTLELGDSALYLCASSDLVEGAAEQYFGPGTRLTVT.